This passage covers 5 T cell receptor beta chains from one sample sequenced in a study of neoadjuvant anti-PD-1 for oral cavity cancer. Using immunoSEQ multiplex PCR, the repertoire was profiled, and TCRdb retains in-frame clones only, with some absent. The repertoire holds some 10,000 clones, with 50% to 70% as singletons. Specified time point: after neoadjuvant nivolumab, at surgical resection. The sequencing used tumor tissue, collected after nivolumab (anti-PD-1) treatment. These receptors were obtained from a person aged 35 to 85 with oral cavity squamous cell carcinoma.

The V call is TRBV5-1, the J call TRBJ2-5; tentatively, D is TRBD1 (5 bases). Germline lookup yields CDR1 SGHRS and CDR2 YFSETQ. Trimming pared 2 bases from V and 5 bases from J, leaving 13 bases between. CDR3 length equals 14 residues. The CDR3 DNA is TGCGCCAGCAGCTTCCAGGGTTTTCAGGAGACCCAGTACTTC. Its protein is CASSFQGFQETQYF.

The rearrangement uses TRBV10-3 and TRBJ2-5, with 7 bases aligning to TRBD2. Trimming took 0 bases from V and 2 from J; bases not matched to a gene: 3. Germline loops: CDR1 ENHRY, CDR2 SYGVKD. This CDR3 comprises 15 residues. This chain's CDR3 is CAISESRGRQETQYF. CDR3 DNA: TGTGCCATCAGTGAGTCGCGCGGGAGACAAGAGACCCAGTACTTC.

V usage is TRBV2 and J usage is TRBJ2-5; 9 bases agree with TRBD1. CDR1 and CDR2 from the germline V gene are SNHLY and FYNNEI. V gave up 7 bases and J gave up 5 bases; unmatched junction bases: 8. CDR3 size: 14 residues. CDR3 bases: TGTGCCAGCAAAAAGGACAGGGGACGCGAGACCCAGTACTTC. It specifies CASKKDRGRETQYF. Complete variable domain (other parts from reference TRBV2 and TRBJ2-5): EPEVTQTPSHQVTQMGQEVILRCVPISNHLYFYWYRQILGQKVEFLVSFYNNEISEKSEIFDDQFSVERPDGSNFTLKIRSTKLEDSAMYFCASKKDRGRETQYFGPGTRLLVL.

This sequence joins TRBV28 and TRBJ2-1, with D perhaps TRBD1 (5 bases). V lost 10 bases and J 3 bases, leaving 13 bases between the germline ends. This CDR3 comprises 13 residues. Germline V gene lookup returns CDR1 MDHEN and CDR2 SYDVKM. DNA of the CDR3: TGTGCCACCAAAGCCCAGGGCTACAATGAGCAGTTCTTC. Amino acid sequence: CATKAQGYNEQFF.

CDR3 protein: CASSPQGRTNEKLFF. In nucleotides, the CDR3 is TGTGCCAGCAGTCCCCAGGGGAGAACTAATGAAAAACTGTTTTTT. This chain joins TRBV6-6 and TRBJ1-4, with D possibly being TRBD1 (6 bases). The length of the CDR3 is 15 residues. Trimming stripped 5 bases from V and 1 base from J, with 11 bases between. Germline V gene sequence: CDR1 MNHNY, CDR2 SVGAGI (reference sequence).